The following is a T cell receptor beta chain sequence with its context. Between the trimmed V and J ends, which lost 1 base and 5 bases, there was a span of 9 bases. Germline-derived CDR1 and CDR2 are SGHRS and YFSETQ. There are 14 residues in the CDR3. These data originate in a study of graft-versus-host responses after intestinal transplantation. The assay was immunoSEQ multiplex PCR, and TCRdb's table has in-frame clones only and misses some. The data show tens of thousands of clones, with over 80% seen just once and 3.5% held by the top ten. The sequence was obtained from a human patient who received an intestinal transplant, so some T cells may come from the graft donor. The sequences come from PBMCs, collected less than 1,400 days after transplant. V is TRBV5-1 and J is TRBJ2-2; D uncertain. The CDR3 region is CASSLSWGTGELFF. The CDR3 coding sequence is TGCGCCAGCAGCTTGTCTTGGGGTACCGGGGAGCTGTTTTTT.